The 21 T cell receptor beta chains given below trace back to one sample, sequenced in a study of CD8+ T cells in alopecia areata. cDNA reverse transcribed from extracted RNA served as the sequencing template. TCRdb keeps only in-frame clones here, not all; method: immunoSEQ multiplex PCR. The table shows 150,000 to 200,000 clones, with around 71% occurring only once. Sequenced material: CD8+ T cells sorted from blood, taken at week 0. These receptors were obtained from a human donor with alopecia areata.

The chain couples TRBV20-1 to TRBJ1-2; perhaps TRBD1 as D (6 bases). V lost 2 bases and J lost 8, with 9 bases in between. This CDR3 contains 11 residues. From germline, CDR1 is DFQATT and CDR2 SNEGSKA (reference sequence). CDR3 region: CSARQGKGYTF. CDR3 DNA sequence: TGCAGTGCTAGACAGGGGAAGGGCTACACCTTC.

V usage is TRBV11-2 and J usage is TRBJ2-7; weak D call: TRBD1 (5 bases). This CDR3 has 14 residues. Germline lookup yields CDR1 SGHAT and CDR2 FQNNGV. V lost 5 bases and J lost 3, with 14 bases in between. The CDR3 bases are TGTGCCAGCAGCCCCGGACAAGGCAGCTACGAGCAGTACTTC. This codes for CASSPGQGSYEQYF.

V gene TRBV29-1 combines with J gene TRBJ2-1; 9 bases are shared with TRBD1. Germline V gene sequence: CDR1 SQVTM, CDR2 ANQGSEA. The CDR3 length is 13 residues. The CDR3 here is CRVTGGSYNEQFF. The CDR3, as DNA: TGCAGGGTGACAGGGGGCTCCTACAATGAGCAGTTCTTC.

This chain connects TRBV27 to TRBJ1-6; D is undetermined. The CDR3 totals 13 residues. V was shortened by 3 bases and J by 10 bases, with 10 bases between the two germline ends. Per germline, CDR1 MNHEY and CDR2 SMNVEV (reference sequence). In DNA form, the CDR3 reads TGTGCCAGCAGTTTCGGCTTTAGATCACCCCTCCACTTT. Protein: CASSFGFRSPLHF.

On this clone: Additional DNA sequences in this sample encode the identical CDR3. This chain links TRBV7-9 with TRBJ1-1, with TRBD1 as a possible D gene (5 bases). The V end was cut by 1 base, the J end by 6 bases, with 6 bases between. This CDR3 is 12 amino acids long. Germline loops: CDR1 SEHNR, CDR2 FQNEAQ (reference sequence). CDR3 in amino acids: CASSLGGAEAFF. The CDR3 bases are TGTGCCAGCAGCTTAGGGGGGGCTGAAGCTTTCTTT.

The chain combines TRBV7-9 with TRBJ1-2; 10 nucleotides line up with TRBD1. Germline V gives CDR1 SEHNR, CDR2 FQNEAQ (reference sequence). The V gene end was trimmed by 5 bases and the J gene end by 4 bases; junction bases not matched to a gene: 7. The CDR3 is 15 residues long. The CDR3 sequence is CASSNDRDRGYGYTF. CDR3 DNA: TGTGCCAGCAGCAACGACCGGGACAGGGGCTATGGCTACACCTTC. Filled out from reference TRBV7-9 and TRBJ1-2, the complete variable domain reads DTGVSQNPRHKITKRGQNVTFRCDPISEHNRLYWYRQTLGQGPEFLTYFQNEAQLEKSRLLSDRFSAERPKGSFSTLEIQRTEQGDSAMYLCASSNDRDRGYGYTFGSGTRLTVV.

The rearrangement joins TRBV4-2 to TRBJ2-7; the D is unclear. The V end lost 0 bases, the J end lost 5 bases, and 17 bases lay between the germline ends. This CDR3 is built from 16 residues. Germline V gene sequence: CDR1 LGHNA, CDR2 YNFKEQ. The CDR3 spells CASSQEPSSSQDEQYF. The CDR3 nucleotides are TGTGCCAGCAGCCAAGAACCCTCCTCTAGTCAGGACGAGCAGTACTTC.

The chain combines TRBV30 with TRBJ1-2; TRBD1 agrees at 7 bases. The trim removed 4 bases at V and 6 bases at J, leaving 8 bases unmatched. CDR1 is GTSNPN, CDR2 SVGIG, per germline (reference sequence). This CDR3 spans 13 amino acids. CDR3 residues: CAWTKVRGHGYTF. The CDR3 DNA reads as TGTGCCTGGACAAAAGTGAGGGGGCATGGCTACACCTTC.

The chain carries TRBV29-1 and TRBJ1-5; D gene uncertain. The CDR3 extends over 13 amino acids. The germline V and J ends were trimmed by 0 bases and 3 bases, with 6 bases remaining between them. Germline V gene sequence: CDR1 SQVTM, CDR2 ANQGSEA. The CDR3 here is CSVEEGDNQPQHF. The CDR3 DNA reads TGCAGCGTTGAAGAAGGAGACAATCAGCCCCAGCATTTT.

The gene calls are TRBV5-4 and TRBJ1-1, with no clear D. V lost 4 bases, J lost 4 bases, and 8 bases lay in between. Germline loops: CDR1 SGHNT, CDR2 YYREEE (reference sequence). This CDR3 has 12 residues. This CDR3 reads CASSGLSTEAFF. The CDR3 region has the DNA TGTGCCAGCAGCGGGCTGAGCACTGAAGCTTTCTTT.

The rearrangement joins TRBV4-2 to TRBJ2-7; TRBD2 aligns across 13 bases. Germline V lookup: CDR1 LGHNA, CDR2 YNFKEQ. The CDR3 is made up of 20 amino acids. V dropped 3 bases and J dropped 5; count of bases not matched to a gene: 19. The CDR3 spells CASSQVLAGGLSSRSNEQYF. CDR3 nucleotide sequence: TGTGCCAGCAGCCAGGTACTAGCGGGGGGGCTAAGTAGTCGTTCCAACGAGCAGTACTTC.

The J gene is TRBJ2-7, the V gene TRBV4-1; 8 bases fit TRBD1. Germline assignment: CDR1 MGHRA and CDR2 YSYEKL. This CDR3 contains 15 residues. With 3 bases clipped from V and 0 bases from J, the junction kept 4 bases outside the gene matches. The CDR3 coding sequence is TGCGCCAGCAGCCAGGCCACAGGGGGCTCCTACGAGCAGTACTTC. Its protein product is CASSQATGGSYEQYF.

The chain links TRBV27 to TRBJ1-1; 10 bases align to TRBD1. CDR1 is MNHEY and CDR2 is SMNVEV in the germline V gene (reference sequence). The CDR3 spans 13 residues. Losses at the gene ends were 3 bases for V and 9 bases for J; bases not matched to a gene: 4. The CDR3 loop reads CASSFRQGAQAFF. The CDR3 nucleotides read TGTGCCAGCAGTTTTCGACAGGGGGCTCAAGCTTTCTTT.

The chain couples TRBV2 to TRBJ2-1; D ambiguous. V was shortened by 1 base and J by 3 bases, with 7 bases between the two germline ends. Germline CDR1 is SNHLY and CDR2 is FYNNEI. The CDR3 totals 14 residues. CDR3 coding DNA: TGTGCCAGCAGTGAAGAAGTGGGCTACAATGAGCAGTTCTTC. It is translated as CASSEEVGYNEQFF.

This chain uses TRBV15 with TRBJ1-5; tentatively, D is TRBD1 (6 bases). The CDR3 extends over 15 amino acids. The V end lost 2 bases, the J end lost 3 bases, and 11 bases lay between the germline ends. Germline CDR1 and CDR2: LNHNV and YYDKDF (reference sequence). The CDR3 reads CATSRTQGTNQPQHF. CDR3 in DNA: TGTGCCACCAGCAGAACGCAGGGGACCAATCAGCCCCAGCATTTT.

This clone has just one count. The J gene is TRBJ1-6, the V gene TRBV2; D might be TRBD1 (5 bases). Germline CDR1 reads SNHLY; CDR2 reads FYNNEI. V lost 7 bases, J lost 6 bases, and 13 bases lay in between. This CDR3 has 14 amino acids. As DNA, the CDR3 is TGTGCCAGCACCGGGACGTCAACTAATTCACCCCTCCACTTT. This sequence encodes CASTGTSTNSPLHF.

Remarks on this clone: Other DNA sequences from this sample encode an identical CDR3 as well. The CDR3 DNA sequence: TGTGCCAGCAGCCGTCCCGGGACAGCTAACACTGAAGCTTTCTTT. It translates to CASSRPGTANTEAFF. This chain uses TRBV7-9 with TRBJ1-1, with 7 positions matching TRBD1. J was trimmed by 2 bases and V by 5 bases; bases with no gene match: 8. Germline CDR1 SEHNR, CDR2 FQNEAQ (reference sequence). The CDR3 runs 15 residues.

The chain links TRBV13 to TRBJ2-7, with D perhaps matching TRBD1 or TRBD2 (5 bases each). The CDR3 loop spans 16 amino acids. Looked up from germline, CDR1 is PRHDT and CDR2 is FYEKMQ (reference sequence). The ends were cut back, 0 bases at V and 0 bases at J, with 12 bases in the middle. The CDR3 nucleotides read TGTGCCAGCAGCTTAGGCAGGTCGGGGACCTCCTACGAGCAGTACTTC. Translation: CASSLGRSGTSYEQYF.

CDR3 sequence (DNA): TGTGCCAGCAGCCCAGCACCGTCCTACGAGCAGTACTTC. This gives the protein CASSPAPSYEQYF. The chain has TRBV9 and TRBJ2-7, with D unresolved. CDR1 and CDR2 (germline): SGDLS, YYNGEE. Trimming left V 4 bases short and J 1 base short, with 9 bases between. This CDR3 has 13 amino acids.

This chain links TRBV29-1 with TRBJ2-1; D gene unclear. V was cut by 7 bases and J by 0 bases, with 10 bases left in between. Germline V CDR1 and CDR2: SQVTM, ANQGSEA. The length of the CDR3 is 13 residues. CDR3 amino acids: CSAEGSSYNEQFF. In DNA form, the CDR3 reads TGCAGCGCCGAAGGGTCCTCCTACAATGAGCAGTTCTTC.

As to this clone: One end of the junction is discordant with germline, which a read error may explain. V gene TRBV2 combines with J gene TRBJ2-7; 8 nucleotides line up with TRBD1. The CDR3 is made up of 16 amino acids. Germline V gene sequence: CDR1 SNHLY, CDR2 FYNNEI. As DNA, the CDR3 is TGTGCCAGCACTGAACGTAGGACAGGGATTGACTACGAGCAGTACTTC. Its translation: CASTERRTGIDYEQYF. The full variable domain, with the rest looked up from reference TRBV2 and TRBJ2-7, is EPEVTQTPSHQVTQMGQEVILRCVPISNHLYFYWYRQILGQKVEFLVSFYNNEISEKSEIFDDQFSVERPDGSNFTLKIRSTKLEDSAMYFCASTERRTGIDYEQYFGPGTRLTVT.